This T cell receptor beta chain was captured by sequencing in a study of T cells in Graves' hyperthyroidism and ophthalmopathy (dated by TCRdb to about 2019). Context from the whole study: Peripheral blood samples were taken at the time of initial diagnosis, prior to any treatment. Whether ophthalmopathy could be predicted prospectively was tested in an independent validation cohort made up of roughly 20 hyperthyroidism patients plus 17 patients who later progressed to ophthalmopathy. Once sampling was done, hyperthyroidism patients were given methimazole at a starting dose of 30 mg daily, whereas ophthalmopathy patients were given high-dose intravenous methylprednisolone. The paper reports TCR Vbeta CDR3 sequencing of 140 or so peripheral blood samples: approximately 41 ophthalmopathy, some 80 hyperthyroidism and around 17 progressor patients. To identify distinguishing TCR V-J signatures, a discovery cohort of 90 to 100 patients was used, comprising 43 with Graves' ophthalmopathy and around 60 with stable Graves' hyperthyroidism. Thyroid tissue and blood T-cell repertoires from more than five Graves' hyperthyroidism patients were also compared in the study. For training and testing, the 95 to 100 patients in the discovery cohort were randomly divided in a 7:3 ratio. The study at large found these results: Sample size was not statistically predetermined, and blinding of investigators to group allocation was not performed. Most expanded thyroid clonotypes (frequency above 0.001) were also detected in blood, a finding suggesting that blood repertoires may reflect thyroid immune responses. During validation, the model predicted progression to ophthalmopathy a median of around 6 months ahead of onset, with more than 55% sensitivity and around 72% specificity. Ophthalmopathy was separated from stable hyperthyroidism by a 13 V-J signature model, with around 90% sensitivity and just over 81% specificity obtained in cross-validation and 80%/75% obtained in testing.

Amplification of TCR beta CDR3 regions was carried out from RNA transcripts. For the first round of RT-PCR on the TCR CDR3, the HTBI primer set was used together with the Qiagen OneStep RT-PCR kit. Libraries were constructed in a second round of multiplex PCR, after which size selection and purification were performed. Sequencing of the libraries was done on an Illumina HiSeq2000 using paired-end 100 bp reads. Regarding the original processing steps: SOAPnuke was used to process the raw data, throwing out any read that contained adapters or uncalled bases, had a mean Phred below 15, or lacked an exact constant-primer or identifier match. High-quality paired reads were merged with COPE v1.2.5, and unique nucleotide sequences were defined as clonotypes. MiTCR v1.1 was used to align clonotypes to the IMGT TRBV, TRBD and TRBJ reference segments. The analysis included only V-J combinations with a frequency above 0.0001, which together covered 99% to 99.2% of the repertoires. The TCS score was defined as F50 (clonal expansion) divided by E x V (chaos), with BLOSUM62-based TCRdist calculated between CDR3 peptides within each V-J. Welch's t-statistics and random forest reduced 500 to 550 V-J features to 10 to 15, which were used in a naive Bayes classifier (R e1071). TCRdb reran the public reads through fastp at Q25 and MiXCR, keeping productive beta chains. CDR3 protein duplicates are merged, each entry listing the most common genes and DNA. The V and J calls follow TCRdb's processing rather than the paper's. Recorded for this sample are about 740,000 distinct CDR3 sequences; 14% of them occurred a single time. The ten largest make up 10% of the sample.

The germline V gene yields SGHDN for CDR1 and FVKESK for CDR2. The CDR3 sequence holds 12 residues, the cysteine and phenylalanine included. CDR3 DNA only is kept here, 36 bases in frame from base 1. V is cut by 1 base and J by 8 bases, and the space between the germline ends is 9 bases. Graves' hyperthyroidism was defined as stable when no progression to ophthalmopathy occurred over 18 months of follow-up. Hyperthyroidism patients were aged 18 to 65 years and newly diagnosed, with disease duration of less than 2 months. The study excluded patients with uncontrolled infections, other autoimmune diseases, pregnancy or lactation. Diagnoses relied on clinical symptoms, serum thyroxine and TRAb, thyroid ultrasound and orbital computed tomography. PBMCs were isolated from 10 ml of fresh peripheral blood by Ficoll-Paque density gradient centrifugation. Total RNA was extracted with Trizol reagent, and quality was checked on an Agilent 2100 Bioanalyzer.

Of note for this clonotype: Its specific antigen is unknown. Base qualities are missing; no much larger clone stands one base away.

The sequence was collected from a young woman with Graves' hyperthyroidism. The chain was built from TRBV14 and TRBJ2-7; the D gene remains uncertain. The sample comprised blood. Read as DNA, the sequence is TGTGCCAGCAGCCAAGTTGGGTTAAAGCAGTACTTC. Protein translation: CASSQVGLKQYF.